This paragraph covers one TCR beta chain sequence. The antigen is not known. Primers: 60 Vbeta forward and 13 Jbeta reverse. Per the original methods: An analysis performed later counted 73 million or so unique TCR beta chains (roughly 11 million of them shared). TCRdb's table, derived via immunoSEQ multiplex PCR, lists solely in-frame clones and lacks some. The V and J calls and clone size come from that table; D and trimming were worked out from the DNA. The data contain 110,000 or so clones, roughly 73% of them singletons. The CDR3 is 17 residues long. Losses at the gene ends were 6 bases for V and 1 base for J; bases not matched to a gene: 12. Germline V CDR1 and CDR2: ENHRY, SYGVKD. The source of the sample is a study of cytomegalovirus exposure and HLA in healthy donors. Study conclusions and caveats: It was in a later analysis that TCR association rates were seen to vary by HLA locus, highest for DRB1 and lowest for HLA-C. Most CMV-associated TCR beta chains were later found to appear HLA-restricted. Cytomegalovirus association was assigned to approximately 160 TCR beta chains.

The gene calls are TRBV10-3 and TRBJ2-5; 9 bases align to TRBD2. Sequenced: PBMCs. The receptor was derived from a middle-aged woman in good health and CMV-seropositive. The CDR3 protein is CAISQLAGGTSQETQYF. CDR3 DNA: TGTGCCATCAGCCAACTAGCGGGTGGAACAAGCCAAGAGACCCAGTACTTC.